Listed here are 17 T cell receptor beta chains from one sample, sequenced in a study of post-analysis software for immune sequencing data (dated by TCRdb to between 2014 and 2017). Study-wide conclusions, independent of this receptor: Several TRBV segments, including TRBV5-6, TRBV5-1 and TRBV20-1, were significantly more frequent in patients than controls.

These receptors are not linked to any known antigen. Library generation was performed with PCR. The sequencing machine was an Illumina HiSeq 2500. To reduce PCR and sequencing biases, unique molecular identifiers were incorporated into the TCR beta cDNA libraries. TCRdb redid the processing of the public reads, applying fastp at Q25 and MiXCR, and retained in-frame beta chains. Here each entry gathers all rows of one CDR3 protein and keeps the most common genes and DNA. Counted in this sample were some 370,000 distinct CDR3 sequences; around a third of them appeared once. The ten largest clones add up to about an eighth of the sample. The sequenced material came from blood. The receptors shown here come from a girl between 5 and 17 years old with multiple sclerosis.

The gene calls are TRBV7-9 and TRBJ2-5; D possibly corresponds to TRBD2 (5 bases). The J call may be mistaken, given a closer DNA end match to TRBJ2-7. The CDR3 loop spans 13 amino acids. The germline gives CDR1 SEHNR, CDR2 FQNEAQ (reference sequence). The CDR3 is CASSPPGIYEQYF. The CDR3 nucleotides read TGTGCCAGCAGCCCCCCCGGGATCTACGAGCAGTACTTC.

The chain employs TRBV11-2 and TRBJ1-1, with 7 bases matching TRBD1. Germline CDR1 SGHAT, CDR2 FQNNGV. This CDR3 has 15 residues. J lost 6 bases, V lost 5 bases, and 12 bases had no gene match. The CDR3 region has the DNA TGTGCCAGCAGCCTGTACGCGACAGGGACAGCTGAAGCTTTCTTT. Its translation: CASSLYATGTAEAFF. The complete variable domain, with remaining parts taken from reference TRBV11-2 and TRBJ1-1, reads EAGVAQSPRYKIIEKRQSVAFWCNPISGHATLYWYQQILGQGPKLLIQFQNNGVVDDSQLPKDRFSAERLKGVDSTLKIQPAKLEDSAVYLCASSLYATGTAEAFFGQGTRLTVV.

This clonotype was picked up a small number of times. The genes are TRBV11-2 and TRBJ1-6, with D possibly matching TRBD1 (6 bases). CDR3 size: 14 residues. CDR1 and CDR2 (germline): SGHAT, FQNNGV. Trimming took off 3 bases at V and 10 bases at J, with 13 bases between the two ends. CDR3 in DNA: TGTGCCAGCAGCTTTCAGGGGCTCGGATCACCCCTCCACTTT. Translating it yields CASSFQGLGSPLHF.

This clonotype was counted at least ten times. The DNA of the CDR3 is TGCAGCGCGTTGAGCTCAGGGGCCAACGTCCTGACTTTC. Protein product: CSALSSGANVLTF. The V and J genes are TRBV29-1 and TRBJ2-6; D ambiguous. The V and J ends lost 7 bases and 4 bases respectively, with 11 bases between them. The V gene's germline CDR1 is SQVTM and CDR2 ANQGSEA. The CDR3 length is 13 residues.

This clonotype was found many times. The chain recombines TRBV11-2 with TRBJ2-1; D may match TRBD1 or TRBD2 (5 bases each). Germline lookup yields CDR1 SGHAT and CDR2 FQNNGV. V lost 0 bases, J lost 7 bases, and 7 bases lay in between. This CDR3 is built from 13 residues. CDR3 coding DNA: TGTGCCAGCAGCTTAGAGTGGGGGAATGAGCAGTTCTTC. It codes for CASSLEWGNEQFF.

The genes are TRBV16 and TRBJ1-5; possibly TRBD1 for D (6 bases). Trimming removed 2 bases at V and 3 bases at J, with 14 bases between. This CDR3 comprises 16 residues. Germline V CDR1 and CDR2: KGHSY, FQNENV. The CDR3 nucleotides read TGTGCCAGCAGCCAAGTTCCGGGGGCGGCCAATCAGCCCCAGCATTTT. It specifies CASSQVPGAANQPQHF. Full variable domain (missing parts from reference TRBV16 and TRBJ1-5): GEEVAQTPKHLVRGEGQKAKLYCAPIKGHSYVFWYQQVLKNEFKFLISFQNENVFDETGMPKERFSAKCLPNSPCSLEIQATKLEDSAVYFCASSQVPGAANQPQHFGDGTRLSIL.

This clonotype was counted only a few times. The chain couples TRBV2 to TRBJ2-5; 10 nucleotides match TRBD2. Trimming at V came to 3 bases and at J to 3 bases, leaving 4 bases not matched to a gene. The CDR3 is 15 residues long. Germline CDR1 reads SNHLY; CDR2 reads FYNNEI. Here the CDR3 DNA reads TGTGCCAGCAGTGAGCAGCGGGGGGGGAAAGAGACCCAGTACTTC. Residues: CASSEQRGGKETQYF.

CDR3 in DNA: TGTGCCAGCAGCTTTCGAGCGGGGGGGGATGACGAGCAGTACTTC. This translates into CASSFRAGGDDEQYF. The rearrangement uses TRBV7-2 and TRBJ2-7; 10 bases line up with TRBD2. The CDR3 extends over 15 amino acids. Germline lookup yields CDR1 SGHTA and CDR2 FQGNSA. J was trimmed by 5 bases and V by 3 bases; bases with no gene match: 7.

This clonotype has a handful of counts. V gene TRBV20-1 combines with J gene TRBJ2-3; D unclear. The CDR3 has 13 residues. The germline V and J ends were trimmed by 5 bases and 7 bases, with 16 bases remaining between them. Germline CDR1 reads DFQATT; CDR2 reads SNEGSKA (reference sequence). Here the CDR3 reads CSASRAEQNTQYF. DNA of the CDR3: TGCAGTGCTTCTCGGGCCGAACAGAATACGCAGTATTTT.

This clonotype was recorded a few times. V is TRBV29-1 and J is TRBJ2-7; 8 positions agree with TRBD2. There are 13 residues in the CDR3. Germline trimming cut 4 bases from V and 2 bases from J; bases unmatched to any gene: 4. Germline-derived CDR1 and CDR2 are SQVTM and ANQGSEA. CDR3 DNA sequence: TGCAGCGTTGCTTTGCGGGAGGCCTACGAGCAGTACTTC. As protein: CSVALREAYEQYF.

The sample holds a few counts of this clonotype. J is TRBJ2-1 and V is TRBV20-1, with D maybe TRBD2 (7 bases). CDR1 and CDR2 from the germline V gene are DFQATT and SNEGSKA (reference sequence). This CDR3 has 15 residues. Between the trimmed V and J ends, which lost 1 base and 0 bases, there was a span of 10 bases. CDR3 region: CSARAGGSSYNEQFF. The CDR3, as DNA: TGCAGTGCTAGAGCGGGGGGCTCCTCCTACAATGAGCAGTTCTTC.

The chain employs TRBV18 and TRBJ2-7; TRBD1 matches 11 bases. V dropped 3 bases and J dropped 6; count of bases not matched to a gene: 4. This CDR3 has 14 residues. Germline V gene sequence: CDR1 KGHSH, CDR2 LQKENI. The CDR3 sequence is CASSPSGTGGEQYF. CDR3 nucleotide sequence: TGTGCCAGCTCACCTTCCGGGACAGGGGGCGAGCAGTACTTC.

The chain has TRBV27 and TRBJ2-5; 7 bases fit TRBD2. After removal of 4 bases from V and 2 bases from J, the junction contained 7 bases not matched to a gene. This CDR3 contains 15 residues. CDR1 and CDR2 (germline): MNHEY, SMNVEV (reference sequence). CDR3 coding DNA: TGTGCCAGCAGTTACTATGGGGGGGGGCAAGAGACCCAGTACTTC. Translated: CASSYYGGGQETQYF.

This CDR3 is CASSLRGTGAYEQYF. CDR3 sequence (DNA): TGTGCCAGCAGTTTAAGAGGGACTGGTGCCTACGAGCAGTACTTC. The chain combines TRBV12-3 or TRBV12-4 with TRBJ2-7; a weak D match, TRBD2 (6 bases). CDR3 length: 15 amino acids. V was trimmed by 2 bases and J by 2 bases, leaving 13 bases between them.

The chain uses TRBV29-1 and TRBJ1-1; 7 bases map to TRBD1. The CDR3 extends over 13 amino acids. V shed 6 bases and J 8 bases; nucleotides not matched to a gene: 12. Germline CDR1 reads SQVTM; CDR2 reads ANQGSEA. This CDR3 is CSVKMDRNVEAFF. DNA for the CDR3: TGCAGCGTGAAAATGGACAGGAACGTGGAAGCTTTCTTT.

The CDR3, as DNA: TGCAGTACTTCTAGCGCCCAAGAGACCCAGTACTTC. Its protein product is CSTSSAQETQYF. The chain joins TRBV20-1 to TRBJ2-5; D is possibly TRBD2 (6 bases). Trimming stripped 8 bases from V and 1 base from J, with 11 bases between. Germline-derived CDR1 and CDR2 are DFQATT and SNEGSKA (reference sequence). CDR3 length equals 12 residues.

The sample holds a few counts of this clonotype. The V gene is TRBV7-9, the J gene TRBJ1-1; 7 bases line up with TRBD1. V lost 1 base, J lost 3 bases, and 5 bases stayed unmatched. The CDR3 has 15 amino acids. Per germline, CDR1 SEHNR and CDR2 FQNEAQ (reference sequence). The chain's CDR3 is CASSLETGEYTEAFF. CDR3 nucleotides: TGTGCCAGCAGCTTAGAAACAGGGGAATACACTGAAGCTTTCTTT.